This T cell receptor beta chain was captured in a study of early T cells in non-severe SARS-CoV-2 infection. TCRdb passed the 5' RACE reads through MiXCR, listing each CDR3 protein once. The sample comprises more than 55,000 distinct CDR3 sequences, about 13% of which are singletons, and around a tenth rests with the top ten. The V and J ends lost 1 base and 0 bases respectively, with 4 bases between them. The CDR3 has 14 residues. Per germline, CDR1 MGHRA and CDR2 YSYEKL. V is TRBV4-1 and J is TRBJ1-3; D is ambiguous. Sequences were derived from whole blood, sampled at baseline. The TCR was taken from an adult who was a healthcare worker with PCR-confirmed SARS-CoV-2 infection or an uninfected control (not recorded which). The CDR3 loop reads CASSQAGSGNTIYF. Written as DNA, the CDR3 is TGCGCCAGCAGCCAAGCTGGCTCTGGAAACACCATATATTTT.